This passage covers 26 T cell receptor beta chains from one sample sequenced in a study of blood T cell repertoires in COVID-19. TCRdb's copy holds only in-frame clones and misses some; the assay was immunoSEQ multiplex PCR. Counted here are more than 95,000 clones, 79% occurring once; the ten biggest clones make up 30% to 45%. What was sequenced was peripheral blood. The origin of the receptors is a middle-aged man with active or convalescent COVID-19.

The J gene is TRBJ2-7, the V gene TRBV19; perhaps TRBD1 as D (5 bases). The CDR3 contains 12 residues. CDR1 is LNHDA and CDR2 is SQIVND in the germline V gene (reference sequence). Trimming took 2 bases from V and 7 from J, leaving 9 bases between them. CDR3 bases: TGTGCCAGTAGTATACAGGGTAAGGAGCAGTACTTC. Protein sequence: CASSIQGKEQYF.

The chain is built from TRBV20-1 and TRBJ1-1; D is ambiguous. Trimming pared 3 bases from V and 2 bases from J, leaving 16 bases between. The CDR3 consists of 15 residues. Germline V CDR1 and CDR2: DFQATT, SNEGSKA (reference sequence). CDR3 sequence: CSASSAPAANTEAFF. The CDR3 DNA follows: TGCAGTGCTAGTTCGGCGCCGGCGGCCAACACTGAAGCTTTCTTT.

This clone turned up a few times. The chain links TRBV3-1 (or the pseudogene TRBV3-2) to TRBJ1-1, with 8 nucleotides matching TRBD1. V was clipped by 4 bases and J by 4 bases; unmatched bases: 2. Germline CDR1 LGHDT, CDR2 YNNKEL (reference sequence). The CDR3 is 13 residues long. Here the CDR3 reads CASSPGTGTEAFF. The CDR3, as DNA: TGTGCCAGCAGCCCCGGGACAGGCACTGAAGCTTTCTTT.

The chain carries TRBV6-6 and TRBJ2-2; the match to TRBD2 covers 12 bases. The CDR3 extends over 16 amino acids. The J segment lost 4 bases and the V segment lost 5 bases, leaving 5 bases of the junction unmatched. The germline V gene encodes CDR1 MNHNY and CDR2 SVGAGI (reference sequence). The CDR3: CASSPSGRATTGELFF. The CDR3, as DNA: TGTGCCAGCAGTCCTAGCGGGAGGGCGACCACCGGGGAGCTGTTTTTT.

The chain recombines TRBV19 with TRBJ1-1, with D possibly being TRBD1 (5 bases). Germline values: CDR1 LNHDA, CDR2 SQIVND (reference sequence). The CDR3 length is 15 residues. Trimming stripped 5 bases from V and 4 bases from J, with 17 bases between. In DNA, the CDR3 is TGTGCCAGTAGTGTGCCTGGGGGGGGAGGCACTGAAGCTTTCTTT. This encodes CASSVPGGGGTEAFF.

The V and J genes are TRBV28 and TRBJ1-1, with 7 bases aligning to TRBD1. CDR1 is MDHEN and CDR2 is SYDVKM in the germline V gene. The ends lost 3 bases at V and 7 bases at J; junction bases unmatched: 8. The CDR3 extends over 14 amino acids. The CDR3 nucleotides are TGTGCCAGCAGTTTGGTAGGGGGCGTCGGTGAAGCTTTCTTT. Protein: CASSLVGGVGEAFF.

The chain couples TRBV18 to TRBJ1-3; 8 positions agree with TRBD1. From germline, CDR1 is KGHSH and CDR2 LQKENI. V lost 3 bases and J lost 0; bases outside the gene matches: 16. This CDR3 has 20 residues. CDR3 DNA sequence: TGTGCCAGCTCACCTTTCACCGGACAGGGCCGAGAGAACTCTGGAAACACCATATATTTT. Translating it yields CASSPFTGQGRENSGNTIYF.

The chain recombines TRBV7-2 with TRBJ1-1, with TRBD1 matching 7 bases. The CDR3 sequence is 15 residues long. With V trimmed by 2 bases and J by 4 bases, 7 bases remained unmatched. Germline V gene lookup returns CDR1 SGHTA and CDR2 FQGNSA. CDR3 amino acids: CASSLIGGGGTEAFF. CDR3 nucleotides: TGTGCCAGCAGCTTAATAGGAGGGGGCGGCACTGAAGCTTTCTTT.

The chain links TRBV5-6 to TRBJ1-2, with TRBD1 matching over 8 bases. Unmatched junction bases numbered 13, after V lost 1 base and J lost 8 bases. CDR1 is SGHDT, CDR2 YYEEEE, per germline. This CDR3 is 16 amino acids long. In DNA, the CDR3 is TGTGCCAGCAGCTTGAGCGGGACAGGAGTCCCAAGGGGCTACACCTTC. It translates to CASSLSGTGVPRGYTF. Complete variable domain (other parts from reference TRBV5-6 and TRBJ1-2): DAGVTQSPTHLIKTRGQQVTLRCSPKSGHDTVSWYQQALGQGPQFIFQYYEEEERQRGNFPDRFSGHQFPNYSSELNVNALLLGDSALYLCASSLSGTGVPRGYTFGSGTRLTVV.

The chain couples TRBV18 to TRBJ1-2; D is perhaps TRBD1 (5 bases). This CDR3 comprises 15 residues. Trimming removed 6 bases at V and 1 base at J, with 15 bases between. Germline CDR1 KGHSH, CDR2 LQKENI. CDR3 residues: CASSPGPGLNYGYTF. As DNA, the CDR3 is TGTGCCAGCTCTCCCGGACCAGGGCTTAACTATGGCTACACCTTC.

This rearrangement joins TRBV7-2 to TRBJ2-1; 8 bases are shared with TRBD1. The length of the CDR3 is 17 residues. The ends lost 5 bases at V and 9 bases at J; junction bases unmatched: 18. Germline V gene sequence: CDR1 SGHTA, CDR2 FQGNSA. The CDR3 DNA follows: TGTGCCAGCAGCCCAAGAGCCGGACAGGGTAGGTTAGGTGAGCAGTTCTTC. Translated, it gives CASSPRAGQGRLGEQFF.

The V call is TRBV19, the J call TRBJ2-3; TRBD2 matches 8 bases. Trimming at V came to 6 bases and at J to 3 bases, leaving 8 bases not matched to a gene. Germline assignment: CDR1 LNHDA and CDR2 SQIVND (reference sequence). This CDR3 spans 15 amino acids. CDR3 bases: TGTGCCAGTAGCCTGGGAGCGGGAGTAACAGATACGCAGTATTTT. Its protein product is CASSLGAGVTDTQYF.

The V and J genes are TRBV6-2 or TRBV6-3 and TRBJ2-7; no definite D call. This CDR3 spans 11 amino acids. Germline V gene data show CDR1 as MNHEY and CDR2 as SVGEGT. Trimming removed 6 bases from V and 4 bases from J, with 7 bases in between. The DNA for the CDR3 is TGTGCCAGCAGCTTTATATACGAGCAGTACTTC. This encodes CASSFIYEQYF.

The rearrangement uses TRBV29-1 and TRBJ2-6, with 7 bases that match TRBD1. This CDR3 has 17 amino acids. J gave up 0 bases and V 6 bases, and 11 bases lay outside the gene matches. Per the germline V gene, CDR1 is SQVTM and CDR2 is ANQGSEA. The CDR3 loop reads CSVPRDSPSSGANVLTF. CDR3 bases: TGCAGCGTACCCCGGGACAGTCCGAGCTCTGGGGCCAACGTCCTGACTTTC.

The rearrangement joins TRBV19 to TRBJ2-2, with 8 nucleotides matching TRBD1. Germline V gene sequence: CDR1 LNHDA, CDR2 SQIVND (reference sequence). CDR3 length equals 16 residues. Germline trimming cut 5 bases from V and 5 bases from J; bases unmatched to any gene: 10. The CDR3 DNA follows: TGTGCCAGTAGTTTCGGACAGGGACGGGGTACCGGGGAGCTGTTTTTT. Protein sequence: CASSFGQGRGTGELFF. The full variable domain, rest sourced from reference TRBV19 and TRBJ2-2, is DGGITQSPKYLFRKEGQNVTLSCEQNLNHDAMYWYRQDPGQGLRLIYYSQIVNDFQKGDIAEGYSVSREKKESFPLTVTSAQKNPTAFYLCASSFGQGRGTGELFFGEGSRLTVL.

This chain links TRBV27 with TRBJ1-1; D remains ambiguous. The CDR3 loop spans 11 amino acids. Looked up from germline, CDR1 is MNHEY and CDR2 is SMNVEV (reference sequence). Trimming cost V 9 bases and J 1 base, with 6 bases left between them. CDR3 sequence: CARHKNTEAFF. As DNA, the CDR3 is TGTGCCAGACACAAGAACACTGAAGCTTTCTTT.

This clone was counted a few times. The rearrangement joins TRBV15 to TRBJ2-3, with 8 positions matching TRBD1. CDR3 length: 14 residues. Germline values: CDR1 LNHNV, CDR2 YYDKDF (reference sequence). The V gene end was trimmed by 3 bases and the J gene end by 1 base; junction bases not matched to a gene: 0. The CDR3 spells CATSRDRGTDTQYF. DNA of the CDR3: TGTGCCACCAGCAGGGACAGGGGCACAGATACGCAGTATTTT. Full variable domain (rest looked up from reference TRBV15 and TRBJ2-3): DAMVIQNPRYQVTQFGKPVTLSCSQTLNHNVMYWYQQKSSQAPKLLFHYYDKDFNNEADTPDNFQSRRPNTSFCFLDIRSPGLGDTAMYLCATSRDRGTDTQYFGPGTRLTVL.

The chain links TRBV6-5 to TRBJ1-1; D is possibly TRBD1 (6 bases). Trimming pared 6 bases from V and 4 bases from J, leaving 18 bases between. There are 15 residues in the CDR3. CDR1 and CDR2 (germline): MNHEY, SVGAGI. CDR3 loop: CASRGTGIGGTEAFF. The CDR3 DNA follows: TGTGCCAGCAGGGGAACAGGGATCGGTGGCACTGAAGCTTTCTTT.

V is TRBV24-1 and J is TRBJ1-1, with a weak D call TRBD1 (5 bases). CDR3 size: 12 residues. V gave up 9 bases and J gave up 5 bases, with 12 bases separating them. Germline CDR1 KGHDR, CDR2 SFDVKD. The CDR3 nucleotides read TGTGCCACCCAGCGGAGGGGTACTGAAGCTTTCTTT. Its translation: CATQRRGTEAFF.

Concerning this clone itself: Other nucleotide sequences from this sample produce the same CDR3. The J gene is TRBJ1-1, the V gene TRBV7-2; TRBD1 might be the D (5 bases). The CDR3 is 15 residues long. Germline V gene lookup returns CDR1 SGHTA and CDR2 FQGNSA. The V and J ends lost 2 bases and 0 bases respectively, with 10 bases between them. CDR3 nucleotides: TGTGCCAGCAGCTTAACAGGTGGAATGAACACTGAAGCTTTCTTT. This codes for CASSLTGGMNTEAFF.

This chain joins TRBV27 and TRBJ1-2; TRBD1 matches 10 bases. The CDR3 has 12 residues. Germline CDR1 reads MNHEY; CDR2 reads SMNVEV (reference sequence). Trimming removed 3 bases from V and 10 bases from J; junction bases left unmatched: 2. Written as DNA, the CDR3 is TGTGCCAGCAGTTTCGGACAGGGGGTCTACACCTTC. As protein: CASSFGQGVYTF.

J is TRBJ1-3 and V is TRBV5-4; 8 bases line up with TRBD1. The germline gives CDR1 SGHNT, CDR2 YYREEE (reference sequence). The CDR3 extends over 17 amino acids. The junction had 11 bases not matched to a gene; V was cut back by 4 bases and J by 2 bases. The CDR3 nucleotides read TGTGCCAGCAGCCCTGGACAGGGAAGGTTGGCTGGAAACACCATATATTTT. Amino acids: CASSPGQGRLAGNTIYF. The whole variable domain, remainder taken from reference TRBV5-4 and TRBJ1-3, is ETGVTQSPTHLIKTRGQQVTLRCSSQSGHNTVSWYQQALGQGPQFIFQYYREEENGRGNFPPRFSGLQFPNYSSELNVNALELDDSALYLCASSPGQGRLAGNTIYFGEGSWLTVV.

This clone was seen a single time. This chain uses TRBV6-5 with TRBJ1-1, with D possibly being TRBD1 (5 bases). CDR1 and CDR2 from the germline V gene are MNHEY and SVGAGI. The CDR3 consists of 14 residues. V dropped 4 bases and J dropped 4 bases, with 13 bases sitting between them. The CDR3 DNA reads TGTGCCAGCAGTTCTCCGGGGGACGGCACTGAAGCTTTCTTT. Its translation: CASSSPGDGTEAFF.

This chain links TRBV25-1 with TRBJ2-2, with TRBD1 matching over 7 bases. V gave up 4 bases and J gave up 1 base; unmatched junction bases: 3. The CDR3 totals 15 residues. The germline gives CDR1 MGHDK, CDR2 SYGVNS. CDR3 amino acids: CASSVGQVNTGELFF. The CDR3 DNA reads TGTGCCAGCAGTGTAGGACAGGTGAACACCGGGGAGCTGTTTTTT.

This clone was detected only a few times. The J gene is TRBJ2-5, the V gene TRBV10-2; D perhaps matches TRBD2 (5 bases). Germline CDR1 is WSHSY and CDR2 is SAAADI. The CDR3 loop spans 13 amino acids. V lost 7 bases to trimming and J lost 1 base, with 10 bases between them. CDR3 sequence (DNA): TGCGCCAGCAAGCTACTAGGCCAAGAGACCCAGTACTTC. Translated, it gives CASKLLGQETQYF.

This rearrangement joins TRBV5-4 to TRBJ1-3; D not resolved. Germline values: CDR1 SGHNT, CDR2 YYREEE (reference sequence). The CDR3 consists of 15 residues. The V gene lost 0 bases and the J gene lost 4 bases, with 11 bases spanning the gap. In nucleotides, the CDR3 is TGTGCCAGCAGCTTGGGGCAGCAGGTCGGAAACACCATATATTTT. As protein: CASSLGQQVGNTIYF.